These T cell receptor beta chains were read from a single sample in a study of shared clonotypes between healthy human individuals. TCRdb's copy holds only in-frame clones and misses some; the assay was immunoSEQ multiplex PCR. The repertoire holds around 940,000 clones, with less than 85% as singletons. Specimen: memory CD4+ T cells sorted from blood. These receptors originate from a man aged 18 to 30 in good health. Each CDR3 is given with its conserved first and last residue. The D gene is left open where the match is weak.

D: .
V: TRBV19
J: TRBJ2-5
CDR3: CASSISRGWETQYF

D: TRBD1
V: TRBV7-2
J: TRBJ1-2
CDR3: CASSLAHRGGDGYTF

D: .
V: TRBV7-8
J: TRBJ2-5
CDR3: CASGRERGETQYF

D: .
V: TRBV4-2
J: TRBJ2-3
CDR3: CASSPAGGRQITDTQYF

D: .
V: TRBV5-1
J: TRBJ2-5
CDR3: CASSTGVQETQYF

D: TRBD1
V: TRBV19
J: TRBJ2-6
CDR3: CASSGDRAGANVLTF

D: TRBD1
V: TRBV6-1
J: TRBJ2-7
CDR3: CASSEGQGVYYEQYF

D: .
V: TRBV29-1
J: TRBJ1-2
CDR3: CSVDRGPVEDGYTF

D: .
V: TRBV6-5
J: TRBJ1-3
CDR3: CASKNRVTGNTIYF

D: .
V: TRBV4-3
J: TRBJ2-3
CDR3: CASSQDLETPDTQYF

D: .
V: TRBV29-1
J: TRBJ2-6
CDR3: CSAKLQGRGSGANVLTF

D: .
V: TRBV10-2
J: TRBJ2-1
CDR3: CASTADKYNEQFF

D: .
V: TRBV21-1
J: TRBJ1-3
CDR3: CASTPTPSGGNTIYF

D: .
V: TRBV10-3
J: TRBJ2-3
CDR3: CAISLDNTDTQYF

D: .
V: TRBV13
J: TRBJ2-2
CDR3: CASSLTGTLHLTGELFF

D: .
V: TRBV7-8
J: TRBJ1-6
CDR3: CASSLVYTGESSYNSPLHF

D: .
V: TRBV5-1
J: TRBJ1-4
CDR3: CASSLAQGQGKLFF

D: TRBD1
V: TRBV28
J: TRBJ1-4
CDR3: CASSLTGQGNNEKLFF

D: .
V: TRBV30
J: TRBJ1-1
CDR3: CAWSGTPFEAFF

D: .
V: TRBV27
J: TRBJ2-7
CDR3: CASSLKWVGYEQYF

D: .
V: TRBV20-1
J: TRBJ1-2
CDR3: CSASGPGGYTF

D: .
V: TRBV7-2
J: TRBJ1-4
CDR3: CASSLGGYEPNEKLFF

D: .
V: TRBV27
J: TRBJ1-6
CDR3: CASSLSGRGSWGGNSPLHF

D: .
V: TRBV6-1
J: TRBJ2-7
CDR3: CASISLYEQYF

D: .
V: TRBV10-1
J: TRBJ1-1
CDR3: CASSDSNTEAFF

D: TRBD1
V: TRBV7-6
J: TRBJ2-5
CDR3: CASSLGTGGLGETQYF

D: TRBD2
V: TRBV7-9
J: TRBJ2-5
CDR3: CASSSMGTSGTQYF

D: TRBD1
V: TRBV6-1
J: TRBJ1-2
CDR3: CASKRDPGGVDGYTF

D: .
V: TRBV5-1
J: TRBJ2-5
CDR3: CASSSQDTQYF

D: .
V: TRBV18
J: TRBJ1-1
CDR3: CASSPTGSTEAFF

D: TRBD1
V: TRBV30
J: TRBJ2-7
CDR3: CAWRETGGTYEQYF

D: TRBD1
V: TRBV4-1
J: TRBJ2-7
CDR3: CASSQADRVLEQYF

D: TRBD1
V: TRBV5-4
J: TRBJ2-4
CDR3: CASSDTKDRGNNIQYF

D: .
V: TRBV18
J: TRBJ1-2
CDR3: CASSPGEGSSGYTF

D: .
V: TRBV19
J: TRBJ1-3
CDR3: CASRDRTTSSGNTIYF

D: .
V: TRBV5-3
J: TRBJ2-2
CDR3: CARTDFGGPDTGELFF

D: .
V: TRBV5-4
J: TRBJ2-3
CDR3: CASSLGRGADTQYF

D: .
V: TRBV19
J: TRBJ1-5
CDR3: CASNGRPNSNQPQHF

D: TRBD1
V: TRBV27
J: TRBJ1-2
CDR3: CASRPRGGQGNGGYTF

D: .
V: TRBV5-8
J: TRBJ1-1
CDR3: CASSLFPQSPTTEAFF

D: .
V: TRBV29-1
J: TRBJ1-1
CDR3: CSVPGRMNTEAFF

D: .
V: TRBV4-1
J: TRBJ2-7
CDR3: CASSQGAETYEQYF

D: .
V: TRBV30
J: TRBJ2-1
CDR3: CAWSGDLKSYNEQFF

D: TRBD1
V: TRBV5-1
J: TRBJ2-7
CDR3: CASSPGTGDTQQYF

D: TRBD1
V: TRBV7-9
J: TRBJ1-1
CDR3: CASSADRPIRIEAFF

D: TRBD2
V: TRBV6-1
J: TRBJ2-7
CDR3: CASRDTGGAYEQYF

D: .
V: TRBV19
J: TRBJ1-5
CDR3: CASSPGGDMRIRQPQHF

D: TRBD2
V: TRBV9
J: TRBJ2-3
CDR3: CASSPGLAGAADTQYF

D: .
V: TRBV30
J: TRBJ1-1
CDR3: CAWSGDSGTEAFF

D: .
V: TRBV5-1
J: TRBJ2-3
CDR3: CASSLAAQGTDTQYF

D: .
V: TRBV14
J: TRBJ2-3
CDR3: CASSLAGTPKGTQYF

D: .
V: TRBV7-9
J: TRBJ1-2
CDR3: CASSLSGGYTF

D: .
V: TRBV18
J: TRBJ1-4
CDR3: CASSPSAGDEKLFF

D: .
V: TRBV10-3
J: TRBJ1-2
CDR3: CAISDSTGYTF